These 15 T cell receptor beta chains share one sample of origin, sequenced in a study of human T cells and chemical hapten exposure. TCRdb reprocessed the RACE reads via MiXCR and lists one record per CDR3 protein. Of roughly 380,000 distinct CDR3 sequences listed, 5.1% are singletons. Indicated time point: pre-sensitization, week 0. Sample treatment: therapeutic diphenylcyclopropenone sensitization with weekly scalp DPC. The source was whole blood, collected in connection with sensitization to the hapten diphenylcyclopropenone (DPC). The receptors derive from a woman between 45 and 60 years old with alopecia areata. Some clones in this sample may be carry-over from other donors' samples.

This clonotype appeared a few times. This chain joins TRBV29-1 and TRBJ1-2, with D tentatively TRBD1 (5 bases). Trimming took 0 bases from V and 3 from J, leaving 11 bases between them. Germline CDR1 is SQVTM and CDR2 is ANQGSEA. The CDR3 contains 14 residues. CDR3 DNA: TGCAGCGTTGAAGATCCGGGGGATGACTATGGCTACACCTTC. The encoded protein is CSVEDPGDDYGYTF.

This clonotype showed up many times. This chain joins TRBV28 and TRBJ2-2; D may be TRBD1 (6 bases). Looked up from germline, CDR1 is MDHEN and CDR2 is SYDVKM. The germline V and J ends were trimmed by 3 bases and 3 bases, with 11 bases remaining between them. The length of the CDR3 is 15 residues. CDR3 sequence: CASSFSGVDTGELFF. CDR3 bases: TGTGCCAGCAGTTTTTCAGGGGTTGACACCGGGGAGCTGTTTTTT.

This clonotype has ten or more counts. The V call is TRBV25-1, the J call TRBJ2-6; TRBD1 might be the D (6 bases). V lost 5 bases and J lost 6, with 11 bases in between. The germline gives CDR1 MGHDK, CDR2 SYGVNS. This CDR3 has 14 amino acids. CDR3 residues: CASSYAGEANVLTF. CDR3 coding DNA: TGTGCCAGCAGTTACGCAGGGGAGGCCAACGTCCTGACTTTC.

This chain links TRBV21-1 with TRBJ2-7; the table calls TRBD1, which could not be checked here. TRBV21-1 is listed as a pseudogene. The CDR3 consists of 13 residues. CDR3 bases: TGTGCCAGCGGGGGACAGGGGGCTTTCGAGCAGTACTTC. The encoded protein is CASGGQGAFEQYF.

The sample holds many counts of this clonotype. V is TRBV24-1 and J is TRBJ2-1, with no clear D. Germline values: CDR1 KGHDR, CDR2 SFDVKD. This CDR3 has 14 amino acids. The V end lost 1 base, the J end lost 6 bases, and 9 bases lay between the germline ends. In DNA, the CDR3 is TGTGCCACCAGTGATTTCGGTGGGGTCAATGAGCAGTTCTTC. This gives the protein CATSDFGGVNEQFF.

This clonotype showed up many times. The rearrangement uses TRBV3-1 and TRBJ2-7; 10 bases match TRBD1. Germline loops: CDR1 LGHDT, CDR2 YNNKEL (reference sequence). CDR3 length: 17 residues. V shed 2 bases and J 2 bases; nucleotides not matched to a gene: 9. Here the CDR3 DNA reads TGTGCCAGCAGCCAATTCCCGACCGGGACAGGGGCCTACGAGCAGTACTTC. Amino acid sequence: CASSQFPTGTGAYEQYF.

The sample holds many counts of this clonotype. The CDR3 loop reads CSVPTGTEQYF. In nucleotides, the CDR3 is TGCAGCGTGCCGACAGGGACCGAGCAGTACTTC. The rearrangement links TRBV29-1 to TRBJ2-7; 7 nucleotides agree with TRBD1. J was trimmed by 6 bases and V by 6 bases; bases with no gene match: 5. CDR1 and CDR2 (germline): SQVTM, ANQGSEA. This CDR3 is 11 amino acids long.

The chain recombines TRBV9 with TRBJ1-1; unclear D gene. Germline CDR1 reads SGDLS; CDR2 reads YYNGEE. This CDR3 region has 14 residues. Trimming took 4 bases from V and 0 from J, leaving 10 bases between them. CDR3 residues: CASSPTLMNTEAFF. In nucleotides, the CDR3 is TGTGCCAGCAGCCCAACCTTAATGAACACTGAAGCTTTCTTT.

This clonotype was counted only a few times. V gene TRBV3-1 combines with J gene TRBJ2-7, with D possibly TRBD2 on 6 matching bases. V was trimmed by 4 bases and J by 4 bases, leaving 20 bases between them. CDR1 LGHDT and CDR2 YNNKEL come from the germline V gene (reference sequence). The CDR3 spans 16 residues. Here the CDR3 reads CASSPGGGPSVYEQYF. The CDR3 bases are TGTGCCAGCAGCCCAGGCGGAGGGCCGTCGGTGTACGAGCAGTACTTC.

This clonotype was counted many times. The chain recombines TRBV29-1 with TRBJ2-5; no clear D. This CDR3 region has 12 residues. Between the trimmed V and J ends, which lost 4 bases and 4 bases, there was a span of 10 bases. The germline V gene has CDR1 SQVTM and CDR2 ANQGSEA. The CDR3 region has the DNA TGCAGCGTTGGGCGGCGAGGAGAGACCCAGTACTTC. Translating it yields CSVGRRGETQYF.

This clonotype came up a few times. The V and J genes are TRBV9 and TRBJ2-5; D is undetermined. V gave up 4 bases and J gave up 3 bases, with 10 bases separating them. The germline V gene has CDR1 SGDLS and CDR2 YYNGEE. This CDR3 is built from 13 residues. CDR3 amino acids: CASSPGPKETQYF. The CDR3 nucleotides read TGTGCCAGCAGCCCCGGGCCTAAAGAGACCCAGTACTTC. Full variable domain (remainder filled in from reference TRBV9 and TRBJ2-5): DSGVTQTPKHLITATGQRVTLRCSPRSGDLSVYWYQQSLDQGLQFLIQYYNGEERAKGNILERFSAQQFPDLHSELNLSSLELGDSALYFCASSPGPKETQYFGPGTRLLVL.

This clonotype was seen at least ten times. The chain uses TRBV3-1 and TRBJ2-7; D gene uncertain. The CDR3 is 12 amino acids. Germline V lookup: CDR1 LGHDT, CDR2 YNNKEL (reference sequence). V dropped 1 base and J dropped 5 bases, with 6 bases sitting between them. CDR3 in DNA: TGTGCCAGCAGCCAAGTTTACGACGAGCAGTACTTC. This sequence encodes CASSQVYDEQYF.

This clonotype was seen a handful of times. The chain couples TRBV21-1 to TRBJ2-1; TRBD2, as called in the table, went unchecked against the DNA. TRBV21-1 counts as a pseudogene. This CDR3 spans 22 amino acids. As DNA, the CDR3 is TGTGCCAGCAGCAAAGCAGGGGTCGAAGGACTAGCGGGTGCCTGTTCCTACAATGAGCAGTTCTTC. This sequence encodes CASSKAGVEGLAGACSYNEQFF.

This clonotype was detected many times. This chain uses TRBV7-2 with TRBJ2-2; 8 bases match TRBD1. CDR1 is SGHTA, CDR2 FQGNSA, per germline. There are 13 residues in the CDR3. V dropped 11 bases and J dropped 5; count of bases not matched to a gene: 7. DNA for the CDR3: TGTGCCGTCGCAGGGGGCGAAACCGGGGAGCTGTTTTTT. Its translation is CAVAGGETGELFF. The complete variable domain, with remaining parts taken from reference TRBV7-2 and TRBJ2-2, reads GAGVSQSPSNKVTEKGKDVELRCDPISGHTALYWYRQSLGQGLEFLIYFQGNSAPDKSGLPSDRFSAERTGGSVSTLTIQRTQQEDSAVYLCAVAGGETGELFFGEGSRLTVL.

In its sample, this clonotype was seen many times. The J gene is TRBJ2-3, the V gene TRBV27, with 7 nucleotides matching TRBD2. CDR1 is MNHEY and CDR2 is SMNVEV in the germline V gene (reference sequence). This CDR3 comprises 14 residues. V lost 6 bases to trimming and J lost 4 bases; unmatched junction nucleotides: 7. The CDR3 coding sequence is TGTGCCAGCAGAAGGCGGGAGAGGGCAGATACGCAGTATTTT. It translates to CASRRRERADTQYF.